This T cell receptor beta chain was observed in a study of response to subunit inactivated influenza vaccine. From the RT-PCR reads, TCRdb called clonotypes with MiXCR, one entry per CDR3 protein. The repertoire has approximately 500,000 distinct CDR3 sequences, approximately 13% of them found once; the top ten carry approximately 14%. Broader study findings: Few new T cells, the authors suggested, are recruited by each seasonal influenza vaccination.

This clonotype was seen many times. Its antigen is unidentified. Germline V gene sequence: CDR1 LGHNA, CDR2 YSLEER. The germline V and J ends were trimmed by 4 bases and 1 base, with 10 bases remaining between them. This CDR3 spans 15 amino acids. The rearrangement links TRBV4-3 to TRBJ2-2; the D call may be TRBD1 or TRBD2 (6 bases each). Sequences were derived from PBMCs from blood, sampled roughly 46 days after vaccination. The receptor's source is a man between 50 and 59 years old who received an inactivated influenza vaccine. Here the CDR3 DNA reads TGCGCCAGCAGCCTAGGGGGACTGAACACCGGGGAGCTGTTTTTT. The encoded protein is CASSLGGLNTGELFF.